This T cell receptor (beta chain) was recorded in a study of radiotherapy plus CTLA-4 blockade in lung cancer. The junction had 4 bases not matched to a gene; V was cut back by 2 bases and J by 0 bases. Germline CDR1 is MNHEY and CDR2 is SVGAGI. This CDR3 is 16 amino acids long. Profiled with immunoSEQ multiplex PCR; TCRdb holds only in-frame clones, not every one. The data contain 40,000 or so clones, about 86% of them singletons. The receptor comes from a human donor with non-small cell lung cancer whose response to radiotherapy plus ipilimumab could not be evaluated. The chain is built from TRBV6-5 and TRBJ2-1, with 7 bases matching TRBD1. Sample: peripheral blood, taken from a patient treated with radiotherapy plus ipilimumab. The DNA of the CDR3 is TGTGCCAGCAGTTACCGGGACAGAACCTCCTACAATGAGCAGTTCTTC. Translating it yields CASSYRDRTSYNEQFF.